Listed here are 8 T cell receptor beta chains from one sample, sequenced in a study of blood T cells in healthy people across ages. It was with a sample-barcoded 5' primer and a J-beta primer mix that a second PCR of about 6 to 12 cycles was run. TCRdb independently ran MiXCR on the 5' RACE reads; one entry per CDR3 protein. The sample yields 1.5 million or so distinct CDR3 sequences, under 55% seen once. The sample comprised blood. These TCRs come from a woman between 18 and 29 years old in good health.

V is TRBV12-3 or TRBV12-4 and J is TRBJ1-1; the match to TRBD1 covers 11 bases. J lost 4 bases, V lost 4 bases, and 5 bases had no gene match. This CDR3 is 15 amino acids long. DNA for the CDR3: TGTGCCAGCAGTTGGCTGGGACAGGGGGGCACTGAAGCTTTCTTT. Encoded protein: CASSWLGQGGTEAFF.

This clonotype has only a few counts. The V and J genes are TRBV4-3 and TRBJ2-1; the match to TRBD2 covers 10 bases. V gave up 0 bases and J gave up 1 base; unmatched junction bases: 9. There are 19 residues in the CDR3. Germline V lookup: CDR1 LGHNA, CDR2 YSLEER. CDR3 loop: CASSQDPSGTSVSYNEQFF. The CDR3 DNA follows: TGCGCCAGCAGCCAAGATCCTTCCGGGACTAGCGTTTCCTACAATGAGCAGTTCTTC.

Remarks on this clonotype: Since a much larger clone is just one base distant, this may be a read error. This chain uses TRBV20-1 with TRBJ2-4; TRBD1 matches at 8 bases. The V gene's germline CDR1 is DFQATT and CDR2 SNEGSKA (reference sequence). There are 13 residues in the CDR3. V lost 1 base, J lost 13 bases, and 9 bases stayed unmatched. The CDR3 loop reads CSARGQGFREQYF. DNA for the CDR3: TGCAGTGCTAGAGGACAGGGGTTTCGGGAGCAGTACTTC.

The chain employs TRBV20-1 and TRBJ1-1, with 7 nucleotides matching TRBD1. With V trimmed by 2 bases and J by 6 bases, 6 bases remained unmatched. From germline, CDR1 is DFQATT and CDR2 SNEGSKA (reference sequence). CDR3 length: 13 amino acids. CDR3 coding DNA: TGCAGTGCTAGATCTGACAGGGAGGCTGAAGCTTTCTTT. As protein: CSARSDREAEAFF.

The chain is built from TRBV6-2 or TRBV6-3 and TRBJ2-3, with no clear D. The CDR3 covers 12 residues. In germline, CDR1 is MNHEY, CDR2 SVGEGT. Trimming took 2 bases from V and 5 from J, leaving 5 bases between them. This CDR3 is CASSYQLDTQYF. The DNA for the CDR3 is TGTGCCAGCAGTTACCAACTAGATACGCAGTATTTT.

In this sample, this clonotype turned up a few times. The chain uses TRBV4-3 and TRBJ2-3; D remains ambiguous. Trimming took 8 bases from V and 1 from J, leaving 13 bases between them. The CDR3 is 14 amino acids. Germline V gives CDR1 LGHNA, CDR2 YSLEER. CDR3 loop: CASSGSRGTDTQYF. CDR3 nucleotides: TGCGCCAGCTCAGGATCTAGGGGCACAGATACGCAGTATTTT.

This sequence joins TRBV7-2 and TRBJ2-3; no clear D. Between the trimmed V and J ends, which lost 5 bases and 5 bases, there was a span of 11 bases. Germline loops: CDR1 SGHTA, CDR2 FQGNSA. This CDR3 is built from 13 residues. The chain's CDR3 is CASSRAYKDTQYF. DNA for the CDR3: TGTGCCAGCAGCCGGGCCTACAAAGATACGCAGTATTTT.

The chain combines TRBV7-2 with TRBJ2-5, with 12 bases that match TRBD2. Germline CDR1 SGHTA, CDR2 FQGNSA. Trimming at V came to 3 bases and at J to 5 bases, leaving 7 bases not matched to a gene. The CDR3 consists of 16 residues. CDR3 coding DNA: TGTGCCAGCAGCTTGACTAGCGGGAGTTTGGGGGAGACCCAGTACTTC. Its protein product is CASSLTSGSLGETQYF. Full variable domain (remainder filled in from reference TRBV7-2 and TRBJ2-5): GAGVSQSPSNKVTEKGKDVELRCDPISGHTALYWYRQSLGQGLEFLIYFQGNSAPDKSGLPSDRFSAERTGGSVSTLTIQRTQQEDSAVYLCASSLTSGSLGETQYFGPGTRLLVL.